The 20 T cell receptor beta chains below all came from one sample that was sequenced in a study of metastatic and nonmetastatic thyroid tumors. Prior to thyroid surgery, none of the patients had received any treatment. TCRdb called clones again from the PCR reads with MiXCR. The sample has around 34,000 clones, 15% seen once. Sequencing was done on a sample of blood. Every receptor here comes from a male donor with papillary thyroid cancer or a benign thyroid nodule (not recorded which). Some clones in this sample may be carry-over from other donors' samples.

This clone appeared many times. The genes are TRBV19 and TRBJ1-5, with unresolved D. The ends were cut back, 8 bases at V and 6 bases at J, with 14 bases in the middle. This CDR3 has 13 amino acids. The germline V gene encodes CDR1 LNHDA and CDR2 SQIVND (reference sequence). CDR3 residues: CASGGWVPQPQHF. CDR3 nucleotide sequence: TGTGCCAGTGGAGGTTGGGTTCCTCAGCCCCAGCATTTT. Complete variable domain (other parts from reference TRBV19 and TRBJ1-5): DGGITQSPKYLFRKEGQNVTLSCEQNLNHDAMYWYRQDPGQGLRLIYYSQIVNDFQKGDIAEGYSVSREKKESFPLTVTSAQKNPTAFYLCASGGWVPQPQHFGDGTRLSIL.

By proportion, this clone is medium-sized. The genes are TRBV2 and TRBJ2-1, with a possible D match to TRBD2 (5 bases). The germline V and J ends were trimmed by 3 bases and 10 bases, with 10 bases remaining between them. The CDR3 loop spans 12 amino acids. Looked up from germline, CDR1 is SNHLY and CDR2 is FYNNEI. The CDR3, as DNA: TGTGCCAGCAGTGAGCCGCCGGGGGAGCAGTTCTTC. Its translation is CASSEPPGEQFF.

With respect to this clone: An end of the junction differs from the germline gene, which may be a read error. The genes are TRBV7-7 and TRBJ2-3; D may be TRBD2 (6 bases). In germline, CDR1 is SSHAT, CDR2 FNYEAQ (reference sequence). CDR3 size: 14 residues. The CDR3 DNA reads TGTGCTAGCAGCTTATGGCCTAGCGTGAATACGCAGTATTTT. This encodes CASSLWPSVNTQYF.

In this sample, this clone turned up a few times. The CDR3 ends on some other residue instead of the conserved phenylalanine or tryptophan, so this is likely a read error. The chain links TRBV28 to TRBJ2-1; 13 bases map to TRBD2. CDR1 and CDR2 from the germline V gene are MDHEN and SYDVKM. The CDR3 is 16 residues long. After removal of 5 bases from V and 8 bases from J, the junction contained 9 bases not matched to a gene. CDR3 sequence reads: CASSTAGTSGNDEQFL. The CDR3 region has the DNA TGTGCCAGCAGTACGGCAGGGACTAGCGGGAACGATGAGCAGTTCTTG.

This clone was seen a few times. The chain is built from TRBV27 and TRBJ1-6; 9 bases agree with TRBD1. Germline CDR1 reads MNHEY; CDR2 reads SMNVEV (reference sequence). With V trimmed by 7 bases and J by 16 bases, 5 bases remained unmatched. The CDR3 contains 11 residues. In DNA, the CDR3 is TGTGCCAGCACCGGGACAGGGCCTCTCCACTTT. Residues: CASTGTGPLHF.

On this clone: A much bigger clone sits one base away, suggesting this may be a read error. The chain links TRBV18 to TRBJ1-1, with D possibly matching TRBD1 (6 bases). The CDR3 has 16 amino acids. Germline lookup yields CDR1 KGHSH and CDR2 LQKENI. The CDR3 coding sequence is TGTACCAGCTCACCACCGCAAGGACAGTTGAACACTGAAGCTTTCTTT. This translates into CTSSPPQGQLNTEAFF. The entire variable domain, with the rest obtained from reference TRBV18 and TRBJ1-1, is as follows: NAGVMQNPRHLVRRRGQEARLRCSPMKGHSHVYWYRQLPEEGLKFMVYLQKENIIDESGMPKERFSAEFPKEGPSILRIQQVVRGDSAAYFCTSSPPQGQLNTEAFFGQGTRLTVV.

The rearrangement links TRBV5-1 to TRBJ2-3; D possibly corresponds to TRBD1 (6 bases). The CDR3 extends over 15 amino acids. The germline V gene encodes CDR1 SGHRS and CDR2 YFSETQ. V was trimmed by 0 bases and J by 0 bases, leaving 8 bases between them. CDR3 in DNA: TGCGCCAGCAGCTTGGAGGACAGCAGCACAGATACGCAGTATTTT. Protein sequence: CASSLEDSSTDTQYF.

This clone was seen ten or more times. The genes are TRBV7-3 and TRBJ2-3; 8 bases agree with TRBD2. CDR1 SGHTA and CDR2 FQGTGA come from the germline V gene. CDR3 length: 16 amino acids. Losses at the gene ends were 5 bases for V and 4 bases for J; bases not matched to a gene: 11. CDR3 sequence reads: CASSQHPAGVPDTQYF. The CDR3 nucleotides read TGTGCCAGCAGCCAACACCCAGCGGGAGTTCCAGATACGCAGTATTTT.

As for this clone: A much larger clone differs by one base, so this may be a read error. DNA of the CDR3: TGCAGTGCCTCGGGACTAGTACTAGGTGAGCAGTTCTTC. This encodes CSASGLVLGEQFF. The chain uses TRBV20-1 and TRBJ2-1, with 8 bases identical to TRBD2. V trimming: 6 bases; J trimming: 9 bases; junction bases outside the gene matches: 10. Germline assignment: CDR1 DFQATT and CDR2 SNEGSKA (reference sequence). CDR3 size: 13 residues.

This clone came up a few times. This rearrangement joins TRBV12-3 or TRBV12-4 to TRBJ1-2; D gene unclear. This CDR3 has 15 amino acids. V was pared by 1 base and J by 2 bases, with 11 bases between. The CDR3: CASSLGSGPNYGYTF. CDR3 nucleotides: TGTGCCAGCAGTTTAGGTTCCGGGCCGAACTATGGCTACACCTTC.

This rearrangement joins TRBV6-1 to TRBJ1-1; D gene uncertain. V lost 8 bases to trimming and J lost 0 bases, with 19 bases between them. Germline V gene sequence: CDR1 MNHNS, CDR2 SASEGT. This CDR3 has 16 residues. CDR3 sequence reads: CASRPHAGLMNTEAFF. CDR3 in DNA: TGTGCCAGCCGACCCCACGCAGGCCTGATGAACACTGAAGCTTTCTTT.

There are many counts of this clone. V is TRBV18 and J is TRBJ2-7; no clear D. The CDR3 extends over 14 amino acids. V dropped 3 bases and J dropped 0 bases, with 9 bases sitting between them. The germline CDR1 and CDR2 sequences are KGHSH and LQKENI. The CDR3 DNA is TGTGCCAGCTCACCGTTTCTGGACTCCTACGAGCAGTACTTC. Translation: CASSPFLDSYEQYF.

The chain employs TRBV2 and TRBJ2-2; D is undetermined. The V end was cut by 5 bases, the J end by 3 bases, with 16 bases between. The germline CDR1 and CDR2 sequences are SNHLY and FYNNEI. The CDR3 is 16 residues long. The CDR3 loop reads CASSPVGIRDTGELFF. For the CDR3, the DNA is TGTGCCAGCAGTCCAGTAGGTATCCGGGACACCGGGGAGCTGTTTTTT.

In the case of this clone: The CDR3 end shows no conserved phenylalanine or tryptophan, and so a read error is likely. The chain's CDR3 is CASRSGQGSNYEQYS. Written as DNA, the CDR3 is TGTGCCAGCAGATCTGGACAGGGGTCCAACTACGAGCAGTACTCC. This chain uses TRBV6-2 or TRBV6-3 with TRBJ2-7, with 9 nucleotides matching TRBD1. The CDR3 length is 15 residues. Trimming removed 6 bases from V and 3 bases from J; junction bases left unmatched: 9. Germline loops: CDR1 MNHEY, CDR2 SVGEGT.

This clone has a count of ten or more. The V gene is TRBV7-9, the J gene TRBJ2-1; TRBD2 matches at 10 bases. Germline-derived CDR1 and CDR2 are SEHNR and FQNEAQ (reference sequence). With V trimmed by 5 bases and J by 9 bases, 7 bases remained unmatched. This CDR3 is 14 amino acids long. This CDR3 is CASSPTSGNVEQFF. The CDR3 bases are TGTGCCAGCAGCCCTACTAGCGGGAACGTTGAGCAGTTCTTC.

There are many counts of this clone. The chain employs TRBV10-3 and TRBJ1-2; D is unclear. CDR1 ENHRY and CDR2 SYGVKD come from the germline V gene. The CDR3 spans 14 residues. Trimming removed 10 bases at V and 4 bases at J, with 19 bases between. Written as DNA, the CDR3 is TGTGCCACCGGGGATGTGGGTGAGGGCTATGGCTACACCTTC. Its protein is CATGDVGEGYGYTF.

This clone occurred many times. CDR3 region: CASSGTSGRWETQYF. As DNA, the CDR3 is TGTGCCAGTAGTGGGACTAGCGGGAGATGGGAGACCCAGTACTTC. The rearrangement links TRBV19 to TRBJ2-5, with 14 bases fitting TRBD2. Unmatched junction bases numbered 4, after V lost 5 bases and J lost 5 bases. The CDR3 totals 15 residues. CDR1 and CDR2 from the germline V gene are LNHDA and SQIVND (reference sequence).

Ten or more counts support this clone. The rearrangement joins TRBV29-1 to TRBJ2-1; a weak D match, TRBD1 (5 bases). CDR3 size: 14 residues. V was shortened by 4 bases and J by 3 bases, with 13 bases between the two germline ends. Germline loops: CDR1 SQVTM, CDR2 ANQGSEA. The CDR3 here is CSVGAGSVYNEQFF. The CDR3 nucleotides are TGCAGCGTTGGGGCAGGGTCAGTCTACAATGAGCAGTTCTTC.

V usage is TRBV5-1 and J usage is TRBJ2-3; TRBD2 matches 8 bases. CDR3 length: 19 residues. V lost 2 bases to trimming and J lost 0 bases; unmatched junction nucleotides: 14. Per germline, CDR1 SGHRS and CDR2 YFSETQ. DNA of the CDR3: TGCGCCAGCAGCTTCACCCACTTTAGCGGGGAGTTCAGCACAGATACGCAGTATTTT. Protein product: CASSFTHFSGEFSTDTQYF.

This clone was observed at least ten times. The V and J genes are TRBV7-9 and TRBJ2-1; a weak D match, TRBD2 (5 bases). Germline values: CDR1 SEHNR, CDR2 FQNEAQ (reference sequence). This CDR3 spans 13 amino acids. Trimming cost V 1 base and J 6 bases, with 7 bases left between them. The CDR3 spells CASSLVGGNEQFF. The CDR3 DNA reads as TGTGCCAGCAGCTTAGTAGGAGGCAATGAGCAGTTCTTC.